This T cell receptor (beta chain) was documented in a study of PD-1 blockade in classical Hodgkin lymphoma. Findings of the study overall: According to reports, newly diagnosed patients had lower baseline TCR diversity than healthy donors, and relapsed/refractory patients had lower baseline TCR diversity still. It was among complete responders that baseline diversity resembled that of newly diagnosed patients.

With no exception, relapse followed autologous stem cell transplantation in all patients, and brentuximab vedotin exposure varied. Patients' outcomes at their best amounted to complete response, partial response or progressive disease. Comment on this clone: As yet, its antigen is unknown.

Germline trimming cut 1 base from V and 4 bases from J; bases unmatched to any gene: 3. The CDR3 has 16 residues. CDR1 and CDR2 (germline): SGHNT, YYREEE (reference sequence). Method: immunoSEQ multiplex PCR; TCRdb's copy keeps in-frame clones and lacks some. The table has tens of thousands of clones, 80% to 90% seen once. The rearrangement links TRBV5-4 to TRBJ2-2, with 11 nucleotides matching TRBD1. Material: peripheral blood mononuclear cells (PBMCs), obtained before the second cycle of nivolumab. The TCR originated in a human donor with classical Hodgkin lymphoma. The CDR3 bases are TGTGCCAGCAGCTTGAGGGACAGGGGGGCCACCGGGGAGCTGTTTTTT. It encodes CASSLRDRGATGELFF.